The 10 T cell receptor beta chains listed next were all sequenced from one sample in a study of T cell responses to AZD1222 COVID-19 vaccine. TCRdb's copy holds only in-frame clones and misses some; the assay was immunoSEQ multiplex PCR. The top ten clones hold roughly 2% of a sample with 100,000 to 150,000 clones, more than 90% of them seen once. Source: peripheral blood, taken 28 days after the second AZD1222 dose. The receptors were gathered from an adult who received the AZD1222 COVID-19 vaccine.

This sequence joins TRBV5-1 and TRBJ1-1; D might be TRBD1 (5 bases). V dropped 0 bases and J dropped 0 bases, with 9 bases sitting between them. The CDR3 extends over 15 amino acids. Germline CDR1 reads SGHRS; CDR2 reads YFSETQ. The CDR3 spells CASSLEGRVNTEAFF. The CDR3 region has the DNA TGCGCCAGCAGCTTGGAAGGCAGGGTGAACACTGAAGCTTTCTTT.

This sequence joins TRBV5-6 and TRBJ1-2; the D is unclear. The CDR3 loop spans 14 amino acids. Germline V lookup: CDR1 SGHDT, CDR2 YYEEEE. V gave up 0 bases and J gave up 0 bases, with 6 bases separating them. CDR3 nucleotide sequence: TGTGCCAGCAGCTTGGTAATGGCTAACTATGGCTACACCTTC. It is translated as CASSLVMANYGYTF.

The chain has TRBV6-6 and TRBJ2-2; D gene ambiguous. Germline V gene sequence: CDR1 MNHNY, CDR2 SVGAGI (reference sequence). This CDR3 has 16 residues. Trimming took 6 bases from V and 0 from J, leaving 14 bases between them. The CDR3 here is CASRPQGRTNTGELFF. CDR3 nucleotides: TGTGCCAGCAGACCACAAGGACGTACGAACACCGGGGAGCTGTTTTTT.

The CDR3 spells CAISVGQGGGYTF. CDR3 DNA sequence: TGTGCCATCAGTGTAGGACAGGGTGGGGGCTACACCTTC. The chain joins TRBV10-3 to TRBJ1-2; 8 bases are a match to TRBD1. This CDR3 comprises 13 residues. CDR1 is ENHRY, CDR2 SYGVKD, per germline. The V gene end was trimmed by 4 bases and the J gene end by 8 bases; junction bases not matched to a gene: 6.

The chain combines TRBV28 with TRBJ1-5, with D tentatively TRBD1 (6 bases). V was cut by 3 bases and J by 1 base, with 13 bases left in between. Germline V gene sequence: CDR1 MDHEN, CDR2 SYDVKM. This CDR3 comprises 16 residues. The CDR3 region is CASSLGGGSSNQPQHF. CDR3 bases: TGTGCCAGCAGTTTGGGAGGGGGGAGCAGCAATCAGCCCCAGCATTTT.

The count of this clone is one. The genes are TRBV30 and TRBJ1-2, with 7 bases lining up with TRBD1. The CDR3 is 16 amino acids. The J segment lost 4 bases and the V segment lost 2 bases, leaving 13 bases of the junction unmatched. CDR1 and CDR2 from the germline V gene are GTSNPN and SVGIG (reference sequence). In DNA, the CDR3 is TGTGCCTGGAGTAGGAGGGGGCCAGACCGTCCCTATGGCTACACCTTC. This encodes CAWSRRGPDRPYGYTF.

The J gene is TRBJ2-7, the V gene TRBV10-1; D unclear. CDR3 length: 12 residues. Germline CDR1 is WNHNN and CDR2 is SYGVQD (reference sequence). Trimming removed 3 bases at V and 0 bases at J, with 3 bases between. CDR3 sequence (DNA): TGCGCCAGCAGTGACAGCTCCTACGAGCAGTACTTC. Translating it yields CASSDSSYEQYF.

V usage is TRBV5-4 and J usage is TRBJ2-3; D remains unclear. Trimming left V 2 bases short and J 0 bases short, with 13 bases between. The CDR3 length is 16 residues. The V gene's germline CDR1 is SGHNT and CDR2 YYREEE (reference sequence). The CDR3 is CASSLLMDLSTDTQYF. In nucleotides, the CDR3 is TGTGCCAGCAGCTTATTGATGGACCTTAGCACAGATACGCAGTATTTT.

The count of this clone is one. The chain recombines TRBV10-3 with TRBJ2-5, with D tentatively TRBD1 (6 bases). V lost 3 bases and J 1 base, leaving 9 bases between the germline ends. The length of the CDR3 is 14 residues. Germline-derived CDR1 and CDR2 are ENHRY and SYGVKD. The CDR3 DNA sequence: TGTGCCATCAGTGAAGGACAGTTCCAAGAGACCCAGTACTTC. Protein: CAISEGQFQETQYF.

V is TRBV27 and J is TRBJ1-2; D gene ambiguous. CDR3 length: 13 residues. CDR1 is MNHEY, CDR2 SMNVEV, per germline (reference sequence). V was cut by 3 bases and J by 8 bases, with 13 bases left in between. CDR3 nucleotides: TGTGCCAGCAGTTTCCTCCGGTTCGGCGGCTACACCTTC. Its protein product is CASSFLRFGGYTF.